This T cell receptor (beta chain) emerged from a study of blood T cell repertoires in COVID-19. Repertoires were generated with immunoSEQ multiplex PCR, while TCRdb's copy carries only in-frame clones and drops some. The sample contains 130,000 to 150,000 clones, about 80% of which appear only once. What was sequenced was peripheral blood. The sequence was collected from a woman of 80 years or more with acute or convalescent COVID-19.

CDR3 protein: CSASSGTGNGYTF. The DNA for the CDR3 is TGCAGTGCTAGTTCCGGGACAGGGAATGGCTACACCTTC. The V and J genes are TRBV20-1 and TRBJ1-2, with 9 bases matching TRBD1. Germline CDR1 is DFQATT and CDR2 is SNEGSKA (reference sequence). The CDR3 is 13 amino acids. Trimming at V came to 3 bases and at J to 6 bases, leaving 5 bases not matched to a gene.